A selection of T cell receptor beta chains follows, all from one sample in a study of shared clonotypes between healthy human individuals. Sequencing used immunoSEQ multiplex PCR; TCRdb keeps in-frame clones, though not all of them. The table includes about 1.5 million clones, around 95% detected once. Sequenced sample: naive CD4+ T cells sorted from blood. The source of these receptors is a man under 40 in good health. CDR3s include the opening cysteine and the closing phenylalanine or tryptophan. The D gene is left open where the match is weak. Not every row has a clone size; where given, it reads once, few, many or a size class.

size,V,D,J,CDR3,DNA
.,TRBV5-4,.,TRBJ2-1,CASSLDAAGNEQFF,TGTGCCAGCAGCTTGGATGCGGCGGGAAATGAGCAGTTCTTC
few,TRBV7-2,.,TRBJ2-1,CASSSYIYNEQFF,TGTGCCAGCAGCAGCTATATCTACAATGAGCAGTTCTTC
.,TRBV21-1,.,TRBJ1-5,CASGCQPQHF,TGTGCCAGCGGTTGTCAGCCCCAGCATTTT
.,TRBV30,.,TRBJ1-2,CAWGPGVYGYTF,TGTGCCTGGGGCCCAGGGGTCTATGGCTACACCTTC
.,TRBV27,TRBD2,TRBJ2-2,CASSFISSGTSGTGELFF,TGTGCCAGCAGTTTTATTTCGAGTGGGACTAGCGGTACCGGGGAGCTGTTTTTT
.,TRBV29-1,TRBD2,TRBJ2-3,CSVVSGMTDTQYF,TGCAGCGTTGTTAGCGGGATGACAGATACGCAGTATTTT
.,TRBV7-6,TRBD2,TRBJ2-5,CASSQLAGGEETQYF,TGTGCCAGCAGCCAACTAGCGGGAGGGGAGGAGACCCAGTACTTC
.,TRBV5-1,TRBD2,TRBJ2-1,CASSFGSGRVGIIDEQFF,TGCGCCAGCAGCTTTGGTAGCGGGAGAGTAGGTATAATCGATGAGCAGTTCTTC
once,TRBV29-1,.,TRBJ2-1,CSVGRLAESEQFF,TGCAGCGTTGGGCGTCTAGCTGAGAGTGAGCAGTTCTTC
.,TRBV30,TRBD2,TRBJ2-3,CAYVRTSGTTDTQYF,TGTGCCTACGTCCGGACTAGCGGCACCACAGATACGCAGTATTTT
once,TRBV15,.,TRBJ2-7,CATSRDGYEQYF,TGTGCCACCAGCAGAGATGGGTACGAGCAGTACTTC
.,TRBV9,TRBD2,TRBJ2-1,CASSAQPALAGVRNEQFF,TGTGCCAGCAGCGCCCAACCCGCGCTAGCGGGAGTTCGAAATGAGCAGTTCTTC
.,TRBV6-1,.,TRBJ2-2,CASPPPGSRKELFF,TGTGCCAGCCCGCCCCCGGGCTCTCGAAAAGAACTGTTTTTT
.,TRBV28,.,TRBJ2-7,CASRRTDYEQYF,TGTGCCAGCAGAAGGACGGACTACGAGCAGTACTTC
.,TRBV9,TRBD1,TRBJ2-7,CASSPQGLIYEQYF,TGTGCCAGCAGCCCACAGGGGTTAATCTACGAGCAGTACTTC
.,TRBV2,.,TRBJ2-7,CASSDFPTGPWRDSYEQYF,TGTGCCAGCAGTGACTTCCCCACGGGACCCTGGCGGGATTCCTACGAGCAGTACTTC
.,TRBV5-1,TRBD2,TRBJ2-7,CASSLRMAGGYEQYF,TGCGCCAGCAGCTTAAGGATGGCGGGAGGGTACGAGCAGTACTTC
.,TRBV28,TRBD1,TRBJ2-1,CASQSGPGQVMNEQFF,TGTGCCAGCCAATCAGGGCCCGGACAGGTCATGAATGAGCAGTTCTTC
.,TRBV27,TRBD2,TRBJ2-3,CASSPQLAGVRTDTQYF,TGTGCCAGCAGCCCTCAACTAGCGGGAGTCAGGACAGATACGCAGTATTTT
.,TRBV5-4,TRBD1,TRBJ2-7,CASNSLGDRGREQYF,TGTGCCAGCAACAGCCTAGGGGACAGGGGGCGCGAGCAGTACTTC
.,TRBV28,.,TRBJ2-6,CATTSGANVLTF,TGTGCCACTACCTCTGGGGCCAACGTCCTGACTTTC
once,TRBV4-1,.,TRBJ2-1,CASSQERSGVNNEQFF,TGCGCCAGCAGCCAAGAACGCTCGGGGGTGAACAATGAGCAGTTCTTC
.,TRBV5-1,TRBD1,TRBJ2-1,CASSDDRGRLRLYNEQFF,TGCGCCAGCAGCGACGACAGGGGGCGCCTCCGGTTATACAATGAGCAGTTCTTC
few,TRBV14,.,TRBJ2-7,CASSFDSSERREQYF,TGTGCCAGCAGCTTCGATTCCTCAGAACGGAGGGAGCAGTACTTC
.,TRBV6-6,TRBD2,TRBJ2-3,CASSLPTGGGTDTQYF,TGTGCCAGCAGTCTCCCAACGGGAGGCGGCACAGATACGCAGTATTTT
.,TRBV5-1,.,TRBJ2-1,CASSLSSFYNEQFF,TGCGCCAGCAGCTTGTCGAGTTTTTACAATGAGCAGTTCTTC
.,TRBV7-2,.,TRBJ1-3,CASSPGGRISGNTIYF,TGTGCCAGCAGCCCCGGGGGACGGATCTCTGGAAACACCATATATTTT